The 17 T cell receptor beta chains listed next were all sequenced from one sample in a study of cytomegalovirus exposure and HLA in healthy donors. 13 Jbeta primers and 60 Vbeta primers were used for the PCR. Libraries were prepared by immunoSEQ multiplex PCR; TCRdb keeps only in-frame clonotypes and omits some of them. In the table there are 250,000 to 350,000 clones, 86% of which are singletons. Input material: PBMCs. These receptors were obtained from a man aged 35 to 55 in good health and CMV-seropositive.

V usage is TRBV28 and J usage is TRBJ1-4; D not certain. Germline CDR1 reads MDHEN; CDR2 reads SYDVKM. With 7 bases removed from V and 0 bases from J, the gap between germline ends came to 12 bases. This CDR3 comprises 15 residues. The CDR3 DNA is TGTGCCAGCACCTTACGGTTTGCAACTAATGAAAAACTGTTTTTT. Its protein is CASTLRFATNEKLFF.

The chain combines TRBV25-1 with TRBJ2-3; a possible D gene is TRBD2 (5 bases). Trimming cost V 1 base and J 0 bases, with 17 bases left between them. The CDR3 has 18 amino acids. Germline assignment: CDR1 MGHDK and CDR2 SYGVNS. The CDR3 reads CASSEFRSRLLSTDTQYF. In DNA form, the CDR3 reads TGTGCCAGCAGTGAATTCAGGAGTCGACTACTTAGCACAGATACGCAGTATTTT.

This chain joins TRBV28 and TRBJ2-2; D unclear. CDR3 size: 13 residues. V was trimmed by 7 bases and J by 6 bases, leaving 12 bases between them. Germline V gene sequence: CDR1 MDHEN, CDR2 SYDVKM. The chain's CDR3 is CASTPSTAGELFF. Here the CDR3 DNA reads TGTGCCAGCACCCCTTCAACAGCCGGGGAGCTGTTTTTT.

This chain connects TRBV7-9 to TRBJ2-3; 15 positions match TRBD2. Germline V gene sequence: CDR1 SEHNR, CDR2 FQNEAQ (reference sequence). CDR3 length: 16 residues. The V and J ends lost 5 bases and 1 base, in that order; junction bases with no gene match: 1. The CDR3 loop is CASSRTSGRGTDTQYF. CDR3 bases: TGTGCCAGCAGCCGGACTAGCGGGAGGGGCACAGATACGCAGTATTTT.

This rearrangement joins TRBV7-3 to TRBJ2-5; possible D gene TRBD1, 5 bases. This CDR3 has 14 amino acids. Looked up from germline, CDR1 is SGHTA and CDR2 is FQGTGA. Trimming removed 1 base at V and 5 bases at J, with 11 bases between. DNA of the CDR3: TGTGCCAGCAGCTTAAGGGGCGTTGCGGAGACCCAGTACTTC. Its translation: CASSLRGVAETQYF. The variable domain in full, with the rest retrieved from reference TRBV7-3 and TRBJ2-5, is GAGVSQTPSNKVTEKGKYVELRCDPISGHTALYWYRQSLGQGPEFLIYFQGTGAADDSGLPNDRFFAVRPEGSVSTLKIQRTERGDSAVYLCASSLRGVAETQYFGPGTRLLVL.

V and J are TRBV4-3 and TRBJ1-2; TRBD1 might be the D (5 bases). Per the germline V gene, CDR1 is LGHNA and CDR2 is YSLEER. The CDR3 totals 16 residues. Trimming pared 0 bases from V and 0 bases from J, leaving 11 bases between. CDR3 sequence (DNA): TGCGCCAGCAGCCAAGATCCGTGGGGCGCTAACTATGGCTACACCTTC. Translation gives CASSQDPWGANYGYTF.

The rearrangement joins TRBV27 to TRBJ2-7; D perhaps matches TRBD1 (5 bases). V lost 8 bases and J lost 3, with 11 bases in between. Germline V gene lookup returns CDR1 MNHEY and CDR2 SMNVEV (reference sequence). The CDR3 has 12 amino acids. The DNA for the CDR3 is TGTGCCAGCGCCGAAAGGGGCTACGAGCAGTACTTC. It yields the protein CASAERGYEQYF.

This chain connects TRBV19 to TRBJ1-2; 11 bases map to TRBD1. From germline, CDR1 is LNHDA and CDR2 SQIVND (reference sequence). CDR3 length: 17 residues. V lost 6 bases and J lost 5; bases outside the gene matches: 14. The CDR3 loop reads CASRWTDRGHGGYGYTF. Written as DNA, the CDR3 is TGTGCCAGTAGATGGACGGACAGGGGGCATGGAGGATATGGCTACACCTTC.

This sequence joins TRBV4-3 and TRBJ2-1; 9 bases match TRBD2. This CDR3 is 15 amino acids long. The J segment lost 8 bases and the V segment lost 1 base, leaving 6 bases of the junction unmatched. The germline V gene has CDR1 LGHNA and CDR2 YSLEER. CDR3: CASSQAGTSLHEQFF. In nucleotides, the CDR3 is TGCGCCAGCAGCCAAGCCGGGACTAGCTTACATGAGCAGTTCTTC.

The chain employs TRBV2 and TRBJ1-5, with 8 bases aligning to TRBD1. The J segment lost 1 base and the V segment lost 7 bases, leaving 9 bases of the junction unmatched. CDR3 size: 16 residues. Germline CDR1 reads SNHLY; CDR2 reads FYNNEI. The CDR3 region has the DNA TGTGCCAGCATTCTCGACAGGGGACGGAGCAATCAGCCCCAGCATTTT. This translates into CASILDRGRSNQPQHF.

V usage is TRBV27 and J usage is TRBJ1-2, with 7 positions matching TRBD1. Germline loops: CDR1 MNHEY, CDR2 SMNVEV (reference sequence). This CDR3 has 14 residues. V shed 5 bases, J shed 4 bases, and the junction held 7 bases outside the gene matches. The CDR3, as DNA: TGTGCCAGCAGTCAATCGACAGGGCTCTATGGCTACACCTTC. It translates to CASSQSTGLYGYTF.

The V and J genes are TRBV5-1 and TRBJ2-3, with a weak D call TRBD2 (5 bases). This CDR3 spans 14 amino acids. Per germline, CDR1 SGHRS and CDR2 YFSETQ. Trimming left V 7 bases short and J 0 bases short, with 12 bases between. The DNA of the CDR3 is TGCGCCAGCCAAGGGAGAGCTAGCACAGATACGCAGTATTTT. Translation gives CASQGRASTDTQYF.

This chain connects TRBV19 to TRBJ2-5; TRBD2 agrees at 7 bases. The germline CDR1 and CDR2 sequences are LNHDA and SQIVND (reference sequence). Trimming took 5 bases from V and 5 from J; bases not matched to a gene: 8. This CDR3 region has 14 residues. The CDR3 sequence is CASSPRGERETQYF. The DNA of the CDR3 is TGTGCCAGTAGTCCACGGGGGGAGCGGGAGACCCAGTACTTC.

The chain recombines TRBV7-9 with TRBJ2-1; D is possibly TRBD2 (6 bases). V was pared by 0 bases and J by 2 bases, with 11 bases between. The CDR3 contains 16 residues. Germline assignment: CDR1 SEHNR and CDR2 FQNEAQ (reference sequence). CDR3 amino acids: CASSLAGDSPYNEQFF. In DNA form, the CDR3 reads TGTGCCAGCAGCTTAGCAGGGGACTCCCCCTACAATGAGCAGTTCTTC.

J is TRBJ2-5 and V is TRBV19, with D tentatively TRBD1 (6 bases). The CDR3 totals 15 residues. From germline, CDR1 is LNHDA and CDR2 SQIVND (reference sequence). Trimming shortened V by 5 bases and J by 3 bases, and 16 bases separated the two germline ends. CDR3: CASSHGTGPKETQYF. In DNA, the CDR3 is TGTGCCAGTAGTCACGGAACAGGGCCTAAAGAGACCCAGTACTTC. Looking up the rest from reference TRBV19 and TRBJ2-5 gives the full variable domain: DGGITQSPKYLFRKEGQNVTLSCEQNLNHDAMYWYRQDPGQGLRLIYYSQIVNDFQKGDIAEGYSVSREKKESFPLTVTSAQKNPTAFYLCASSHGTGPKETQYFGPGTRLLVL.

CDR3 sequence reads: CASGQGQGEQFF. Written as DNA, the CDR3 is TGTGCCAGCGGACAGGGTCAGGGTGAGCAGTTCTTC. The chain uses TRBV5-6 and TRBJ2-1, with TRBD1 identical over 8 bases. The CDR3 sequence is 12 residues long. CDR1 SGHDT and CDR2 YYEEEE come from the germline V gene. Germline trimming cut 7 bases from V and 9 bases from J; bases unmatched to any gene: 6. The full variable domain, rest sourced from reference TRBV5-6 and TRBJ2-1, is DAGVTQSPTHLIKTRGQQVTLRCSPKSGHDTVSWYQQALGQGPQFIFQYYEEEERQRGNFPDRFSGHQFPNYSSELNVNALLLGDSALYLCASGQGQGEQFFGPGTRLTVL.

V is TRBV19 and J is TRBJ2-1, with 8 bases aligning to TRBD2. After removal of 10 bases from V and 6 bases from J, the junction contained 8 bases not matched to a gene. CDR1 is LNHDA and CDR2 is SQIVND in the germline V gene (reference sequence). The CDR3 runs 13 residues. CDR3 amino acids: CATTREAGNEQFF. The CDR3 nucleotides are TGTGCCACGACGCGGGAGGCTGGCAATGAGCAGTTCTTC.